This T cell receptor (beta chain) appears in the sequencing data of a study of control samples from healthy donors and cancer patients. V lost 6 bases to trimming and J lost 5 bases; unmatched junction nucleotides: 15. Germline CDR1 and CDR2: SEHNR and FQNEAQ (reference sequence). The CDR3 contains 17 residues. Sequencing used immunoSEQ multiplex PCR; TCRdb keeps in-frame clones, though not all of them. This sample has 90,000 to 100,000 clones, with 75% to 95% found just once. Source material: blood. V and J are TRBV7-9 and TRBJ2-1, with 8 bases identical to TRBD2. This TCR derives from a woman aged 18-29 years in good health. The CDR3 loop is CASRSLTGLGDHNEQFF. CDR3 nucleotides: TGTGCCAGCAGATCCTTGACGGGACTAGGGGATCACAATGAGCAGTTCTTC.